The 30 T cell receptor beta chains in this list originate from one sample, sequenced in a study of tumor-infiltrating lymphocytes in localized non-small cell lung cancer. This table comes from immunoSEQ multiplex PCR, and its TCRdb copy is limited to in-frame clones, with some not included. The sample yields about 9,900 clones, roughly 70% seen once. Sample: lung tumor tissue. These receptors were collected from a human donor with non-small cell lung cancer.

V and J are TRBV25-1 and TRBJ1-6, with 8 nucleotides matching TRBD1. This CDR3 comprises 15 residues. Looked up from germline, CDR1 is MGHDK and CDR2 is SYGVNS. V was clipped by 1 base and J by 6 bases; unmatched bases: 2. The CDR3 DNA reads TGTGCCAGCAGTGAATCGGACAGGGCTAATTCACCCCTCCACTTT. Its translation: CASSESDRANSPLHF.

V usage is TRBV15 and J usage is TRBJ2-1, with D possibly being TRBD1 (6 bases). Trimming removed 6 bases from V and 5 bases from J, with 14 bases in between. The germline CDR1 and CDR2 sequences are LNHNV and YYDKDF (reference sequence). CDR3 length: 14 amino acids. The chain's CDR3 is CATRKGDTDNEQFF. CDR3 coding DNA: TGTGCCACCAGGAAAGGGGACACCGACAATGAGCAGTTCTTC.

The gene calls are TRBV5-8 and TRBJ1-1; D remains ambiguous. The CDR3 totals 15 residues. In germline, CDR1 is SGHTS, CDR2 YDEGEE. V was cut by 4 bases and J by 1 base, with 14 bases left in between. The CDR3 here is CASSLSPGRNTEAFF. The CDR3 bases are TGTGCCAGCAGCCTATCCCCCGGACGGAACACTGAAGCTTTCTTT.

The chain uses TRBV7-8 and TRBJ2-1; TRBD1 might be the D (6 bases). V lost 5 bases and J lost 7, with 21 bases in between. Germline CDR1 reads SGHVS; CDR2 reads FQNEAQ. This CDR3 spans 16 amino acids. The CDR3 reads CASSHNIGGWENEQFF. CDR3 DNA sequence: TGTGCCAGCAGCCACAACATTGGGGGCTGGGAGAATGAGCAGTTCTTC.

The chain is built from TRBV5-1 and TRBJ1-5; TRBD1 is a possible D gene (5 bases). The V end was cut by 4 bases, the J end by 6 bases, with 11 bases between. The germline CDR1 and CDR2 sequences are SGHRS and YFSETQ. The CDR3 spans 13 residues. The CDR3 bases are TGCGCCAGCAGCATGGGACCGGGTCAGCCCCAGCATTTT. This encodes CASSMGPGQPQHF.

The rearrangement links TRBV7-9 to TRBJ2-7, with D unclear. The CDR3 runs 12 residues. Germline V gene data show CDR1 as SEHNR and CDR2 as FQNEAQ (reference sequence). V lost 10 bases and J lost 3, with 13 bases in between. The CDR3 DNA follows: TGTGCCACCCACAGTCTCCTCTACGAGCAGTACTTC. Translating gives CATHSLLYEQYF.

The CDR3 nucleotides read TGTGCCAGCAGGAGAGCGGGTAGCACAGATACGCAGTATTTT. It translates to CASRRAGSTDTQYF. This chain links TRBV6-5 with TRBJ2-3; TRBD2 is a possible D gene (6 bases). V dropped 6 bases and J dropped 0 bases, with 10 bases sitting between them. The CDR3 sequence is 14 residues long. CDR1 MNHEY and CDR2 SVGAGI come from the germline V gene.

The J gene is TRBJ2-7, the V gene TRBV5-1; 7 bases match TRBD1. The germline gives CDR1 SGHRS, CDR2 YFSETQ. The CDR3 consists of 15 residues. The V gene end was trimmed by 2 bases and the J gene end by 2 bases; junction bases not matched to a gene: 7. The chain's CDR3 is CASSLGDSRTYEQYF. The CDR3 DNA follows: TGCGCCAGCAGCTTAGGGGACAGCCGCACCTACGAGCAGTACTTC.

The chain recombines TRBV29-1 with TRBJ2-7; D is perhaps TRBD1 (6 bases). V gave up 5 bases and J gave up 2 bases, with 16 bases separating them. The CDR3 has 14 amino acids. Germline V CDR1 and CDR2: SQVTM, ANQGSEA. The CDR3 DNA is TGCAGCGTTTCGACAGGTACCCCACCCTACGAGCAGTACTTC. Protein sequence: CSVSTGTPPYEQYF.

The chain employs TRBV7-8 and TRBJ1-1; 9 bases match TRBD1. Germline-derived CDR1 and CDR2 are SGHVS and FQNEAQ. The ends lost 4 bases at V and 1 base at J; junction bases unmatched: 4. This CDR3 region has 15 residues. The CDR3 DNA sequence: TGTGCCAGCAGCTCATGGGGACAGGGGAACACTGAAGCTTTCTTT. Translating gives CASSSWGQGNTEAFF.

The rearrangement uses TRBV15 and TRBJ1-1; 8 nucleotides line up with TRBD1. Germline lookup yields CDR1 LNHNV and CDR2 YYDKDF (reference sequence). V lost 4 bases and J lost 6; bases outside the gene matches: 10. The CDR3 spans 15 residues. CDR3 bases: TGTGCCACCAGCAAACAGACAGGGGCGGTCGCTGAAGCTTTCTTT. This gives the protein CATSKQTGAVAEAFF.

By its share, this clone is medium-sized (0.01 to 0.1%). The chain joins TRBV2 to TRBJ2-7, with 7 positions matching TRBD1. The V and J ends lost 9 bases and 4 bases, in that order; junction bases with no gene match: 15. The CDR3 has 15 amino acids. Germline V gene lookup returns CDR1 SNHLY and CDR2 FYNNEI. Written as DNA, the CDR3 is TGTGCCAGTACGCGGCTCGACAGGGCCTCTTACGAGCAGTACTTC. Protein product: CASTRLDRASYEQYF.

The sample holds one count of this clone. The V gene is TRBV5-4, the J gene TRBJ2-7, with unresolved D. V was cut by 4 bases and J by 0 bases, with 11 bases left in between. Germline values: CDR1 SGHNT, CDR2 YYREEE (reference sequence). The CDR3 covers 14 residues. CDR3 loop: CASSQMTSSYEQYF. CDR3 nucleotides: TGTGCCAGCAGCCAAATGACCAGCTCCTACGAGCAGTACTTC.

The chain has TRBV5-6 and TRBJ1-6; D perhaps matches TRBD1 (5 bases). CDR3 size: 13 residues. The germline CDR1 and CDR2 sequences are SGHDT and YYEEEE. Trimming shortened V by 2 bases and J by 10 bases, and 10 bases separated the two germline ends. In DNA, the CDR3 is TGTGCCAGCAGCTTTGGAGGGGACTCACCCCTCCACTTT. Translating it yields CASSFGGDSPLHF.

This clone was recorded a few times. V gene TRBV27 combines with J gene TRBJ2-2; no reliable D call. Germline V gene lookup returns CDR1 MNHEY and CDR2 SMNVEV (reference sequence). Trimming removed 5 bases from V and 1 base from J, with 5 bases in between. The CDR3 is 13 amino acids. The CDR3 spells CASSPLNTGELFF. The CDR3 bases are TGTGCCAGCAGTCCGTTGAACACCGGGGAGCTGTTTTTT.

This clone was seen only a few times. The CDR3 region is CASSVDDEQFF. CDR3 nucleotide sequence: TGTGCCAGCAGCGTAGATGATGAGCAGTTCTTC. This chain uses TRBV9 with TRBJ2-1; D is unresolved. The CDR3 contains 11 residues. CDR1 and CDR2 (germline): SGDLS, YYNGEE. The ends were cut back, 0 bases at V and 8 bases at J, with 3 bases in the middle.

The gene calls are TRBV6-5 and TRBJ1-2; D possibly corresponds to TRBD1 (6 bases). The CDR3 contains 12 residues. V was cut by 6 bases and J by 8 bases, with 13 bases left in between. The germline V gene encodes CDR1 MNHEY and CDR2 SVGAGI. Here the CDR3 DNA reads TGTGCCAGCAGCCCGGACAGAGGGGGCTACACCTTC. Protein sequence: CASSPDRGGYTF.

This chain joins TRBV5-1 and TRBJ2-1, with 10 bases matching TRBD2. Germline lookup yields CDR1 SGHRS and CDR2 YFSETQ. J lost 6 bases, V lost 3 bases, and 9 bases had no gene match. The CDR3 runs to 16 residues. CDR3 sequence (DNA): TGCGCCAGCAGCTGGGGCACAGCGGGGGGGGTCAATGAGCAGTTCTTC. Amino acid sequence: CASSWGTAGGVNEQFF.

The gene calls are TRBV7-2 and TRBJ2-3; no clear D. Germline V gene data show CDR1 as SGHTA and CDR2 as FQGNSA. The V end was cut by 2 bases, the J end by 5 bases, with 11 bases between. CDR3 length: 14 residues. The CDR3 here is CASSLRPRVDTQYF. The DNA for the CDR3 is TGTGCCAGCAGCTTACGCCCCCGGGTAGATACGCAGTATTTT.

V gene TRBV18 combines with J gene TRBJ2-1, with D unresolved. The CDR3 totals 14 residues. Germline V lookup: CDR1 KGHSH, CDR2 LQKENI. V was trimmed by 3 bases and J by 7 bases, leaving 13 bases between them. The CDR3 loop is CASSPMTPSNEQFF. The CDR3 DNA follows: TGTGCCAGCTCACCCATGACTCCTAGTAATGAGCAGTTCTTC.

The gene calls are TRBV10-2 and TRBJ1-1, with D possibly matching TRBD1 (6 bases). V was shortened by 8 bases and J by 4 bases, with 11 bases between the two germline ends. Germline CDR1 reads WSHSY; CDR2 reads SAAADI. This CDR3 spans 12 amino acids. The CDR3 loop reads CASGGLSTEAFF. CDR3 nucleotides: TGCGCCAGCGGGGGCCTCTCCACTGAAGCTTTCTTT.

The genes are TRBV2 and TRBJ1-1; no clear D gene. The germline V gene encodes CDR1 SNHLY and CDR2 FYNNEI. The CDR3 loop spans 15 amino acids. Trimming cost V 2 bases and J 4 bases, with 14 bases left between them. The CDR3 protein is CASSERPRKGTEAFF. The CDR3 nucleotides read TGTGCCAGCAGTGAACGGCCGCGCAAAGGCACTGAAGCTTTCTTT.

The chain employs TRBV6-6 and TRBJ2-7, with a tentative D call TRBD1 (6 bases). Germline assignment: CDR1 MNHNY and CDR2 SVGAGI (reference sequence). The V end was cut by 8 bases, the J end by 0 bases, with 14 bases between. The CDR3 runs to 14 residues. The CDR3: CASGNNRDSYEQYF. CDR3 nucleotide sequence: TGTGCCAGCGGAAACAACAGGGACTCCTACGAGCAGTACTTC.

This clone was counted a few times. The J gene is TRBJ2-1, the V gene TRBV5-1; D remains ambiguous. Germline assignment: CDR1 SGHRS and CDR2 YFSETQ. The CDR3 has 17 residues. V lost 0 bases, J lost 3 bases, and 16 bases lay in between. CDR3 residues: CASSLVGKGRFYNEQFF. CDR3 bases: TGCGCCAGCAGCTTGGTGGGCAAAGGGCGGTTCTACAATGAGCAGTTCTTC.

Only one count was recorded for this clone. This chain connects TRBV4-2 to TRBJ2-3; D is perhaps TRBD1 or TRBD2 (5 bases each). The CDR3 runs 15 residues. The germline V gene has CDR1 LGHNA and CDR2 YNFKEQ. Trimming shortened V by 4 bases and J by 1 base, and 12 bases separated the two germline ends. CDR3 sequence reads: CASSPGTSGTDTQYF. The CDR3 DNA follows: TGTGCCAGCAGCCCCGGGACCTCAGGCACAGATACGCAGTATTTT.

In nucleotides, the CDR3 is TGTGCCAGCAGTGAATCCCCGGGAGGCACAGATACGCAGTATTTT. Its translation: CASSESPGGTDTQYF. This chain uses TRBV25-1 with TRBJ2-3, with D perhaps matching TRBD2 (6 bases). With 1 base removed from V and 1 base from J, the gap between germline ends came to 9 bases. Per the germline V gene, CDR1 is MGHDK and CDR2 is SYGVNS. This CDR3 spans 15 amino acids.

The chain uses TRBV6-4 and TRBJ1-2, with 11 bases matching TRBD1. The CDR3 loop spans 15 amino acids. The V gene end was trimmed by 2 bases and the J gene end by 3 bases; junction bases not matched to a gene: 2. Germline V gene data show CDR1 as MRHNA and CDR2 as SNTAGT. For the CDR3, the DNA is TGTGCCAGCAGTGACCGGACAGGGGGCCACTATGGCTACACCTTC. Its protein product is CASSDRTGGHYGYTF.

This chain links TRBV11-2 with TRBJ2-1; 12 bases align to TRBD2. CDR3 length: 16 residues. The germline V gene encodes CDR1 SGHAT and CDR2 FQNNGV. With V trimmed by 5 bases and J by 4 bases, 6 bases remained unmatched. The CDR3 spells CASSHRLAGVYNEQFF. CDR3 DNA sequence: TGTGCCAGCAGCCACCGACTAGCGGGGGTATACAATGAGCAGTTCTTC.

The sample holds a few counts of this clone. The chain couples TRBV2 to TRBJ2-2, with TRBD1 matching over 8 bases. The V gene end was trimmed by 7 bases and the J gene end by 12 bases; junction bases not matched to a gene: 4. This CDR3 contains 11 residues. Germline loops: CDR1 SNHLY, CDR2 FYNNEI. DNA of the CDR3: TGTGCCAGCACCGGACAGGGCCAGCTGTTTTTT. This sequence encodes CASTGQGQLFF.

The rearrangement joins TRBV7-2 to TRBJ2-1; 10 nucleotides align to TRBD1. Losses at the gene ends were 11 bases for V and 7 bases for J; bases not matched to a gene: 11. Per the germline V gene, CDR1 is SGHTA and CDR2 is FQGNSA. The length of the CDR3 is 14 residues. The CDR3: CAGGTGEGWNEQFF. Here the CDR3 DNA reads TGTGCCGGGGGGACAGGGGAGGGCTGGAATGAGCAGTTCTTC.